Shown below are 15 T cell receptor beta chains from a single sample sequenced in a study of kidney transplant recipient with SARS-CoV-2 infection. TCRdb re-called the reads through MiXCR, storing one row per CDR3 protein. The sample has 250,000 or so distinct CDR3 sequences, around 30% seen once; the top ten hold nearly 7.5%. The input for sequencing was a blood sample, taken at baseline and between days 110 and 120 from a kidney transplant recipient. Receptor source: a male patient younger than 45 who had COVID-19 and was a kidney transplant recipient. The T cells may partly be graft donor cells.

A note on this clonotype: This clone may be a read error of a much larger clone one base away. This chain links TRBV7-2 with TRBJ2-7; 8 bases map to TRBD2. The CDR3 runs to 14 residues. Germline assignment: CDR1 SGHTA and CDR2 FQGNSA. Trimming at V came to 8 bases and at J to 1 base, leaving 7 bases not matched to a gene. The CDR3 region is CASGSGLVSYEQYF. DNA for the CDR3: TGTGCCAGCGGCTCGGGACTAGTTTCCTACGAGCAGTACTTC.

A note on this clonotype: This may come from a read error, since a much larger clone is one base off. The chain employs TRBV3-1 and TRBJ1-2; D remains ambiguous. CDR1 and CDR2 (germline): LGHDT, YNNKEL (reference sequence). CDR3 length equals 17 residues. CDR3 residues: CASIQNNTLRKTYGYTF. The CDR3 bases are TGTGCCAGCATCCAAAACAACACCCTTCGAAAGACCTATGGCTACACCTTC. The complete variable domain, with remaining parts taken from reference TRBV3-1 and TRBJ1-2, reads DTAVSQTPKYLVTQMGNDKSIKCEQNLGHDTMYWYKQDSKKFLKIMFSYNNKELIINETVPNRFSPKSPDKAHLNLHINSLELGDSAVYFCASIQNNTLRKTYGYTFGSGTRLTVV.

Many counts were recorded for this clonotype. The chain combines TRBV5-4 with TRBJ1-2; D not resolved. The germline V gene encodes CDR1 SGHNT and CDR2 YYREEE (reference sequence). The CDR3 has 16 residues. The V end was cut by 7 bases, the J end by 4 bases, with 23 bases between. DNA of the CDR3: TGTGCCAGCTACGTGTTCGTACCAGGAAAGACCTATGGCTACACCTTC. It is translated as CASYVFVPGKTYGYTF.

The sample holds many counts of this clonotype. This sequence joins TRBV11-2 and TRBJ2-7; a possible D gene is TRBD1 (5 bases). The V gene's germline CDR1 is SGHAT and CDR2 FQNNGV. Deletions cut 1 base from V and 0 bases from J, with 10 bases between. This CDR3 region has 15 residues. CDR3 in amino acids: CASSLGAGRSYEQYF. DNA of the CDR3: TGTGCCAGCAGCTTAGGGGCAGGGCGCTCCTACGAGCAGTACTTC.

This clonotype was recorded many times. J is TRBJ2-7 and V is TRBV3-2; the table calls TRBD1, which could not be checked here. TRBV3-2 is a pseudogene segment. This CDR3 region has 12 residues. CDR3 region: CASSKTGREQYF. The CDR3 nucleotides are TGTGCCAGCAGCAAAACAGGGAGGGAGCAGTACTTC.

This clonotype was seen ten or more times. This chain links TRBV19 with TRBJ2-2; 7 nucleotides agree with TRBD2. The CDR3 consists of 13 residues. Germline-derived CDR1 and CDR2 are LNHDA and SQIVND (reference sequence). The J segment lost 4 bases and the V segment lost 6 bases, leaving 2 bases of the junction unmatched. The CDR3 here is CASRSGITGELFF. In DNA form, the CDR3 reads TGTGCCAGTAGAAGCGGGATCACCGGGGAGCTGTTTTTT. The variable domain in full, completed from reference TRBV19 and TRBJ2-2, reads DGGITQSPKYLFRKEGQNVTLSCEQNLNHDAMYWYRQDPGQGLRLIYYSQIVNDFQKGDIAEGYSVSREKKESFPLTVTSAQKNPTAFYLCASRSGITGELFFGEGSRLTVL.

This clonotype was counted ten times or more. The chain couples TRBV5-8 to TRBJ1-2; D is ambiguous. CDR1 is SGHTS, CDR2 YDEGEE, per germline. V was shortened by 7 bases and J by 4 bases, with 23 bases between the two germline ends. CDR3 length: 16 residues. CDR3 bases: TGTGCCAGCGGCATTCATCATCCACGAAAGACCTATGGCTACACCTTC. Protein: CASGIHHPRKTYGYTF.

In its sample, this clonotype was seen many times. The chain employs TRBV6-2 or TRBV6-3 and TRBJ1-2, with D perhaps TRBD1 (5 bases). The CDR3 runs 14 residues. Germline assignment: CDR1 MNHEY and CDR2 SVGEGT. Trimming removed 6 bases at V and 3 bases at J, with 14 bases between. In DNA form, the CDR3 reads TGTGCCAGCAGCAGCGGGGGTACGGACTATGGCTACACCTTC. Its translation: CASSSGGTDYGYTF.

This clonotype was seen a handful of times. The V and J genes are TRBV5-4 and TRBJ2-6, with 9 bases fitting TRBD1. The V gene end was trimmed by 5 bases and the J gene end by 1 base; junction bases not matched to a gene: 4. This CDR3 has 16 amino acids. The germline gives CDR1 SGHNT, CDR2 YYREEE (reference sequence). CDR3 sequence reads: CASRPGQGSGANVLTF. CDR3 bases: TGTGCCAGCAGGCCTGGACAGGGGTCTGGGGCCAACGTCCTGACTTTC.

Many counts were recorded for this clonotype. This chain joins TRBV19 and TRBJ2-1; a weak D match, TRBD2 (6 bases). CDR1 is LNHDA, CDR2 SQIVND, per germline (reference sequence). The CDR3 totals 14 residues. The germline V and J ends were trimmed by 6 bases and 5 bases, with 14 bases remaining between them. The CDR3 DNA follows: TGTGCCAGTAGGGCGGGATCCCTACACAATGAGCAGTTCTTC. Translated: CASRAGSLHNEQFF.

Note on this clonotype: Since a much larger clone is just one base distant, this may be a read error. The chain has TRBV5-1 and TRBJ2-1; no definite D call. Deletions cut 7 bases from V and 5 bases from J, with 19 bases between. CDR1 and CDR2 from the germline V gene are SGHRS and YFSETQ. There are 15 residues in the CDR3. CDR3 in amino acids: CASGSQPPPNNEQFF. The CDR3 coding sequence is TGCGCCAGCGGTTCCCAACCACCCCCAAACAATGAGCAGTTCTTC.

The genes are TRBV19 and TRBJ1-2, with D uncertain. Germline CDR1 reads LNHDA; CDR2 reads SQIVND (reference sequence). Trimming removed 5 bases from V and 4 bases from J, with 23 bases in between. The CDR3 length is 17 residues. The CDR3 loop reads CASSDIQTNRKTYGYTF. For the CDR3, the DNA is TGTGCCAGTAGTGACATTCAGACAAATCGAAAGACCTATGGCTACACCTTC.

This clonotype was counted ten times or more. The DNA for the CDR3 is TGTGCCAGCAGCCAAGACCCCGGGACTAGCGGGAGGGCCGGGGAGACCCAGTACTTC. Translated, it gives CASSQDPGTSGRAGETQYF. The chain has TRBV3-1 and TRBJ2-5, with TRBD2 matching over 16 bases. This CDR3 is built from 19 residues. CDR1 is LGHDT and CDR2 is YNNKEL in the germline V gene (reference sequence). After removal of 0 bases from V and 5 bases from J, the junction contained 9 bases not matched to a gene.

Many counts were recorded for this clonotype. The V and J genes are TRBV4-3 and TRBJ1-2; D is undetermined. V lost 5 bases, J lost 4 bases, and 23 bases lay in between. Germline V lookup: CDR1 LGHNA, CDR2 YSLEER. This CDR3 contains 17 residues. Here the CDR3 reads CASSVYLGRRKTYGYTF. Here the CDR3 DNA reads TGCGCCAGCAGCGTCTACTTAGGACGTCGAAAGACCTATGGCTACACCTTC.

This clonotype was counted ten times or more. The chain combines TRBV20-1 with TRBJ2-1, with 10 bases aligning to TRBD2. Looked up from germline, CDR1 is DFQATT and CDR2 is SNEGSKA (reference sequence). This CDR3 comprises 23 residues. The V gene end was trimmed by 1 base and the J gene end by 0 bases; junction bases not matched to a gene: 24. The CDR3 loop reads CSARAEGLAVDGIFISSYNEQFF. The CDR3, as DNA: TGCAGTGCTAGAGCCGAAGGACTAGCGGTGGATGGGATCTTTATAAGCTCCTACAATGAGCAGTTCTTC.